This entry describes one T cell receptor (beta chain). The data originate from a study of blood T cell repertoires in COVID-19. For the study at large: Specimens from acute and convalescent COVID-19 originated in the United States, Italy and Spain. Nucleic acid was either cDNA or gDNA, and it came from T cells, B-cell-depleted T cells, or PBMCs.

Authors' processing steps: How many nucleated cells were present was estimated from reference gene primer amplification. Profiling relied on immunoSEQ multiplex PCR, and the TCRdb table lists in-frame clones only, not all of them. V and J calls and clone size follow that table, whereas D and trimming were derived from the DNA. There are approximately 100,000 clones in the sample; around 66% occur only once, and approximately 6.2% lies in the top ten. This receptor was taken from a man at least 80 years old with acute or convalescent COVID-19. Sample: peripheral blood.

The DNA for the CDR3 is TGCGCCAGCAGACGTACCGGGACTAGCGGGAGATATGAGCAGTTCTTC. Translation gives CASRRTGTSGRYEQFF. The genes are TRBV4-1 and TRBJ2-1; 14 bases match TRBD2. Unmatched junction bases numbered 9, after V lost 6 bases and J lost 8 bases. The CDR3 consists of 16 residues. Germline assignment: CDR1 MGHRA and CDR2 YSYEKL.